The present TCR beta chain was sequenced within a study of ipilimumab plus nivolumab after autologous stem cell transplantation. Study-level background: A median of about 8 nivolumab and 4 to 6 ipilimumab doses were given. Myeloma cases were transplant-naive high-risk or relapsed within 3 years post first autologous transplant.

Only in-frame clones appear in the TCRdb table, and some are missing; sequencing was by immunoSEQ multiplex PCR. The table lists around 3,500 clones, about 91% of them singletons. Starting 14 to 28 days after autologous transplant, ipilimumab 1 mg/kg was given. The sequencing used PBMCs, collected in a trial of ipilimumab plus nivolumab as post-transplant consolidation. This clonotype originated in a male donor with multiple myeloma.

The CDR3 protein is CAWSLEGARRGYTF. The DNA for the CDR3 is TGTGCCTGGAGTTTGGAGGGGGCTCGTCGAGGCTACACCTTC. V gene TRBV30 combines with J gene TRBJ1-2; TRBD1 matches at 7 bases. The CDR3 covers 14 residues. Per germline, CDR1 GTSNPN and CDR2 SVGIG (reference sequence). Trimming at V came to 2 bases and at J to 8 bases, leaving 11 bases not matched to a gene.